Below, 13 T cell receptor beta chains from the same sample are listed, as sequenced in a study of T cells after yellow fever vaccination. A single record per CDR3 protein comes from TCRdb applying MiXCR to the 5' RACE reads. The table records some 390,000 distinct CDR3 sequences, over 15% of them present only once. The specimen was PBMCs, collected before the yellow fever booster vaccination. Source of these receptors: a man between 18 and 29 years old who received the YFV17D yellow fever vaccine.

V usage is TRBV6-2 or TRBV6-3 and J usage is TRBJ2-1; 8 nucleotides agree with TRBD2. From germline, CDR1 is MNHEY and CDR2 SVGEGT. Trimming at V came to 6 bases and at J to 4 bases, leaving 17 bases not matched to a gene. The CDR3 is made up of 18 amino acids. The CDR3 DNA follows: TGTGCCAGCAGCCACTTCGCCCCCGGGGGGGGACCTTACAATGAGCAGTTCTTC. Translated: CASSHFAPGGGPYNEQFF.

V is TRBV15 and J is TRBJ2-2; D remains ambiguous. The CDR3 sequence is 15 residues long. V was clipped by 3 bases and J by 2 bases, with 10 bases between them. Germline V gene sequence: CDR1 LNHNV, CDR2 YYDKDF (reference sequence). In DNA form, the CDR3 reads TGTGCCACCAGCAGGGGTAGGGTCAACACCGGGGAGCTGTTTTTT. It encodes CATSRGRVNTGELFF.

The J gene is TRBJ1-1, the V gene TRBV29-1, with D uncertain. The germline V gene encodes CDR1 SQVTM and CDR2 ANQGSEA. The CDR3 covers 13 residues. The germline V and J ends were trimmed by 7 bases and 4 bases, with 16 bases remaining between them. The CDR3 DNA sequence: TGCAGCGCACTGGGCGCCACGGGCACTGAAGCTTTCTTT. Protein: CSALGATGTEAFF.

This clonotype came up a few times. V and J are TRBV13 and TRBJ2-1; 14 bases are shared with TRBD2. The CDR3 is 17 amino acids. The germline V gene encodes CDR1 PRHDT and CDR2 FYEKMQ (reference sequence). V was clipped by 5 bases and J by 8 bases; unmatched bases: 11. The CDR3 region is CASSKRTSGGPEDEQFF. The CDR3 nucleotides are TGTGCCAGCAGCAAGCGGACTAGCGGGGGGCCCGAGGATGAGCAGTTCTTC.

This clonotype was recorded a few times. DNA for the CDR3: TGTGCCAGCAGCGAAGACCCCCTTCATTATGGCTACACCTTC. Its translation is CASSEDPLHYGYTF. The chain uses TRBV7-9 and TRBJ1-2; D is undetermined. The CDR3 has 14 amino acids. Trimming shortened V by 5 bases and J by 5 bases, and 15 bases separated the two germline ends. Germline V CDR1 and CDR2: SEHNR, FQNEAQ (reference sequence).

At least ten counts were recorded for this clonotype. CDR3 sequence (DNA): TGTGCCAGCAGTCGGGCCGGTGGGAGCTATGGCTACACCTTC. Residues: CASSRAGGSYGYTF. The chain carries TRBV12-3 or TRBV12-4 and TRBJ1-2; D is uncertain. The germline V and J ends were trimmed by 5 bases and 4 bases, with 14 bases remaining between them. CDR3 length equals 14 residues.

The chain combines TRBV6-2 or TRBV6-3 with TRBJ1-1; possibly TRBD1 for D (5 bases). Germline assignment: CDR1 MNHEY and CDR2 SVGEGT. Trimming took off 7 bases at V and 0 bases at J, with 18 bases between the two ends. This CDR3 contains 16 residues. The CDR3 coding sequence is TGTGCCAGCACGCCCCCCTGGGGCCCCATGAACACTGAAGCTTTCTTT. Translated: CASTPPWGPMNTEAFF.

Only one count was recorded for this clonotype. V and J are TRBV6-1 and TRBJ2-7; D is unclear. V shed 1 base and J shed 6 bases, with 10 bases lying between them. The CDR3 runs to 13 residues. Per the germline V gene, CDR1 is MNHNS and CDR2 is SASEGT. DNA for the CDR3: TGTGCCAGCAGTGAAGGCCCACCCAGCGAGCAGTACGTC. Its protein product is CASSEGPPSEQYV.

This clonotype showed up just a few times. The rearrangement links TRBV5-1 to TRBJ1-2; TRBD1 is a possible D gene (5 bases). CDR1 SGHRS and CDR2 YFSETQ come from the germline V gene. The CDR3 is made up of 14 amino acids. Trimming pared 2 bases from V and 4 bases from J, leaving 12 bases between. CDR3 nucleotide sequence: TGCGCCAGCAGCTTTGAGGGGAACGGCTATGGCTACACCTTC. It codes for CASSFEGNGYGYTF.

This clonotype was counted a few times. The V and J genes are TRBV6-2 or TRBV6-3 and TRBJ2-2; 7 positions agree with TRBD1. The CDR3 covers 14 residues. Trimming removed 8 bases from V and 4 bases from J; junction bases left unmatched: 7. The germline CDR1 and CDR2 sequences are MNHEY and SVGEGT. CDR3 loop: CASHRGVFTGELFF. The CDR3 DNA sequence: TGTGCCAGCCACAGGGGAGTATTCACCGGGGAGCTGTTTTTT.

The chain couples TRBV7-3 to TRBJ2-5; 8 nucleotides align to TRBD2. Germline values: CDR1 SGHTA, CDR2 FQGTGA. V shed 5 bases, J shed 2 bases, and the junction held 7 bases outside the gene matches. The CDR3 sequence is 15 residues long. CDR3: CASSPGGATQETQYF. The CDR3 DNA sequence: TGTGCCAGCAGCCCGGGGGGGGCGACGCAAGAGACCCAGTACTTC. Supplemented by reference TRBV7-3 and TRBJ2-5, the full variable domain reads GAGVSQTPSNKVTEKGKYVELRCDPISGHTALYWYRQSLGQGPEFLIYFQGTGAADDSGLPNDRFFAVRPEGSVSTLKIQRTERGDSAVYLCASSPGGATQETQYFGPGTRLLVL.

This clonotype appeared a few times. This chain joins TRBV6-2 or TRBV6-3 and TRBJ2-7; D remains unclear. This CDR3 contains 13 residues. Germline CDR1 reads MNHEY; CDR2 reads SVGEGT. Trimming removed 3 bases at V and 2 bases at J, with 8 bases between. The chain's CDR3 is CASSYGGPYEQYF. As DNA, the CDR3 is TGTGCCAGCAGTTATGGCGGACCCTACGAGCAGTACTTC.

This clonotype came up a few times. The rearrangement joins TRBV12-3 or TRBV12-4 to TRBJ2-7; D not resolved. The CDR3 is 12 residues long. V was pared by 5 bases and J by 3 bases, with 8 bases between. This CDR3 reads CASSISFYEQYF. CDR3 DNA: TGTGCCAGCAGTATCAGCTTCTACGAGCAGTACTTC.